These T cell receptor beta chains were read from a single sample in a study of Tregs in tolerant kidney transplant recipients. TCRdb keeps only in-frame clones here, not all; method: immunoSEQ multiplex PCR. The sample has 110,000 or so clones, about 90% seen once. The source material was CD4+ T cells from blood. These receptor sequences come from a human donor in good health. Each CDR3 is given with its conserved first and last residue. The order of the fields is V gene, clone size, CDR3 length, J gene, D gene, CDR3 DNA, CDR3 protein. A D gene is named only where the DNA matches it firmly. Not all rows give a size; the values are once, few, many and, for expanded clones, a class.

TRBV28,-,15,TRBJ2-7,-,TGTGCCAGCAGCTCCCCTATAATAGGCCCCTACGAGCAGTACTTC,CASSSPIIGPYEQYF
TRBV19,-,14,TRBJ1-1,-,TGTGCCAGTAGTATAGATCGAGGCGGGGCGTTAGCTTTCTTT,CASSIDRGGALAFF
TRBV6-6,-,14,TRBJ2-3,-,TGTGCCAGCACCTACCGGGGGACCACAGATACGCAGTATTTT,CASTYRGTTDTQYF
TRBV18,-,15,TRBJ2-7,TRBD1,TGTGCCAGCTCACCTCCGGGACAGGGAGTCTACGAGCAGTACTTC,CASSPPGQGVYEQYF
TRBV11-2,-,10,TRBJ2-1,-,TGTGCCAGCAGCCGGACAGAGCAGTTCTTC,CASSRTEQFF
TRBV7-2,-,14,TRBJ1-2,-,TGTGCCAGCAGCTTCGGGGTTGGAGACTATGGCTACACCTTC,CASSFGVGDYGYTF
TRBV15,few,14,TRBJ2-7,TRBD1,TGTGCCACCAGCCTGGGACAGGGGCGCAACGAGCAGTACTTC,CATSLGQGRNEQYF
TRBV6-1,-,16,TRBJ1-5,TRBD1,TGTGCCAGCAGTGAAATTCCCAGGGGGCGAAATCAGCCCCAGCATTTT,CASSEIPRGRNQPQHF
TRBV11-2,-,17,TRBJ2-3,-,TGTGCCAGCAGCTGGGGACGGGGGCGGTTCCCTGCAGATACGCAGTATTTT,CASSWGRGRFPADTQYF
TRBV25-1,-,13,TRBJ1-5,-,TGTGCCAGCAGTAAGAGGGGCGGGCAGCCCCAGCATTTT,CASSKRGGQPQHF
TRBV30,-,13,TRBJ1-2,-,TGTGCCTGGAGTGTAATGACCAGCTATGGCTACACCTTC,CAWSVMTSYGYTF